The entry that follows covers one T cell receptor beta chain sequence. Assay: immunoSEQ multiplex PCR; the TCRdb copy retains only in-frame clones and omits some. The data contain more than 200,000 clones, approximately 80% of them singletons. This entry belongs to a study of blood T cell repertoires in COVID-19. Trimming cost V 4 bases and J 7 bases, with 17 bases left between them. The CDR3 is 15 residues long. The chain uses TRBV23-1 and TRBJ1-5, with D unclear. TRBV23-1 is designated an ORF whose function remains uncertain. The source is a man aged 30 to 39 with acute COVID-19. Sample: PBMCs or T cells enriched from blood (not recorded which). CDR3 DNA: TGCGCCAGCAGTCCCACCCCCCGGGGAAGACAGCCCCAGCATTTT. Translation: CASSPTPRGRQPQHF.